One sample yielded the 14 T cell receptor beta chains listed below, sequenced in a study of cytomegalovirus exposure and HLA in healthy donors. The PCR was carried out with 60 Vbeta primers and 13 Jbeta primers. The data were produced by immunoSEQ multiplex PCR, yet TCRdb's version contains in-frame clones alone and is incomplete. The sample has 240,000 or so clones, 81% seen once; the top ten hold around 8.6%. The source material was PBMCs. These receptor sequences come from an older woman in good health and CMV-seropositive.

The V gene is TRBV7-9, the J gene TRBJ1-2; D call uncertain. Trimming removed 2 bases from V and 0 bases from J, with 7 bases in between. In germline, CDR1 is SEHNR, CDR2 FQNEAQ (reference sequence). This CDR3 has 14 residues. The CDR3 coding sequence is TGTGCCAGCAGCTTATTTTCCTCTAACTATGGCTACACCTTC. Its protein product is CASSLFSSNYGYTF. The full variable domain, completed using reference TRBV7-9 and TRBJ1-2, is DTGVSQNPRHKITKRGQNVTFRCDPISEHNRLYWYRQTLGQGPEFLTYFQNEAQLEKSRLLSDRFSAERPKGSFSTLEIQRTEQGDSAMYLCASSLFSSNYGYTFGSGTRLTVV.

This CDR3 is CASSPGGTALAGELFF. The CDR3 coding sequence is TGTGCCAGTAGTCCCGGCGGGACAGCTCTGGCCGGGGAGCTGTTTTTT. The chain links TRBV19 to TRBJ2-2, with D possibly TRBD1 on 7 matching bases. The V end was cut by 5 bases, the J end by 6 bases, with 19 bases between. The CDR3 spans 16 residues. Germline V CDR1 and CDR2: LNHDA, SQIVND (reference sequence).

The V call is TRBV5-4, the J call TRBJ2-1, with a tentative D call TRBD1 (6 bases). Germline values: CDR1 SGHNT, CDR2 YYREEE (reference sequence). V lost 4 bases, J lost 2 bases, and 13 bases lay in between. This CDR3 region has 15 residues. The chain's CDR3 is CASSPTGLAYNEQFF. The CDR3 DNA reads as TGTGCCAGCAGCCCCACAGGGTTAGCCTACAATGAGCAGTTCTTC.

Written as DNA, the CDR3 is TGTGCCAGCATGAGACAGGGGTGGGGGTCACCCCTCCACTTT. It translates to CASMRQGWGSPLHF. The chain couples TRBV27 to TRBJ1-6, with 8 bases aligning to TRBD1. The CDR3 length is 14 residues. Germline-derived CDR1 and CDR2 are MNHEY and SMNVEV (reference sequence). J gave up 10 bases and V 7 bases, and 9 bases lay outside the gene matches.

The chain combines TRBV7-6 with TRBJ2-3; D gene unclear. The CDR3 has 13 residues. V lost 3 bases, J lost 4 bases, and 8 bases lay in between. The germline V gene has CDR1 SGHVS and CDR2 FNYEAQ. The CDR3 loop reads CASSFDQADTQYF. The CDR3 DNA is TGTGCCAGCAGCTTTGATCAGGCAGATACGCAGTATTTT. The full variable domain, rest sourced from reference TRBV7-6 and TRBJ2-3, is GAGVSQSPRYKVTKRGQDVALRCDPISGHVSLYWYRQALGQGPEFLTYFNYEAQQDKSGLPNDRFSAERPEGSISTLTIQRTEQRDSAMYRCASSFDQADTQYFGPGTRLTVL.

The gene calls are TRBV6-1 and TRBJ2-1; TRBD2 matches 7 bases. The trim removed 2 bases at V and 6 bases at J, leaving 13 bases unmatched. The CDR3 spans 17 residues. The germline gives CDR1 MNHNS, CDR2 SASEGT. The CDR3 region has the DNA TGTGCCAGCAGTGAATCGGGCGGTAGGCGGGAGCTCAATGAGCAGTTCTTC. The encoded protein is CASSESGGRRELNEQFF.

V gene TRBV7-3 combines with J gene TRBJ2-7; 7 nucleotides agree with TRBD2. The CDR3 spans 16 residues. The V gene's germline CDR1 is SGHTA and CDR2 FQGTGA. V was pared by 5 bases and J by 3 bases, with 13 bases of the junction left unmatched. Here the CDR3 DNA reads TGTGCCAGCAGCCTAAGGGGAAGCGGGGCGGGCTACGAGCAGTACTTC. Amino acids: CASSLRGSGAGYEQYF.

The genes are TRBV28 and TRBJ1-5; D perhaps matches TRBD1 (5 bases). The CDR3 is 15 amino acids. In germline, CDR1 is MDHEN, CDR2 SYDVKM. Trimming stripped 8 bases from V and 7 bases from J, with 21 bases between. CDR3 protein: CASDRTTVAWQPQHF. In nucleotides, the CDR3 is TGTGCCAGCGATAGGACAACGGTTGCATGGCAGCCCCAGCATTTT. Together with reference TRBV28 and TRBJ1-5, the CDR3 gives the full variable domain: DVKVTQSSRYLVKRTGEKVFLECVQDMDHENMFWYRQDPGLGLRLIYFSYDVKMKEKGDIPEGYSVSREKKERFSLILESASTNQTSMYLCASDRTTVAWQPQHFGDGTRLSIL.

The rearrangement links TRBV5-1 to TRBJ2-5; 8 bases are shared with TRBD1. The CDR3 covers 15 residues. Per germline, CDR1 SGHRS and CDR2 YFSETQ. V was pared by 0 bases and J by 5 bases, with 6 bases of the junction left unmatched. CDR3 coding DNA: TGCGCCAGCAGCTTGGGTCAGGGGGCACTGGAGACCCAGTACTTC. The encoded protein is CASSLGQGALETQYF.

The V gene is TRBV10-3, the J gene TRBJ2-7; maybe TRBD2 (6 bases). Trimming removed 1 base at V and 1 base at J, with 8 bases between. Germline-derived CDR1 and CDR2 are ENHRY and SYGVKD. The CDR3 contains 14 residues. The CDR3 loop reads CAISELGLSYEQYF. DNA for the CDR3: TGTGCCATCAGTGAGTTGGGACTTTCCTACGAGCAGTACTTC.

CDR3 bases: TGTGCCAGCAGTTACCTGGATACGCAGTATTTT. The encoded protein is CASSYLDTQYF. The chain has TRBV6-5 and TRBJ2-3; unclear D gene. CDR1 and CDR2 from the germline V gene are MNHEY and SVGAGI. This CDR3 region has 11 residues. V lost 2 bases to trimming and J lost 6 bases, with 3 bases between them.

This chain joins TRBV5-4 and TRBJ2-7; 11 bases line up with TRBD1. V was clipped by 0 bases and J by 3 bases; unmatched bases: 5. Per germline, CDR1 SGHNT and CDR2 YYREEE (reference sequence). CDR3 length: 16 residues. The CDR3 DNA follows: TGTGCCAGCAGCTTGGGTAGCGGGACAGGGGGCTACGAGCAGTACTTC. It specifies CASSLGSGTGGYEQYF.

This clone was detected once. The chain carries TRBV30 and TRBJ2-2, with 8 bases identical to TRBD2. The V gene's germline CDR1 is GTSNPN and CDR2 SVGIG (reference sequence). The V and J ends lost 5 bases and 5 bases, in that order; junction bases with no gene match: 13. The CDR3 extends over 16 amino acids. This CDR3 reads CAWGGKSGRGTGELFF. In DNA form, the CDR3 reads TGTGCCTGGGGGGGCAAGAGCGGGAGAGGAACCGGGGAGCTGTTTTTT.

The chain joins TRBV29-1 to TRBJ1-2, with D tentatively TRBD1 (5 bases). Trimming pared 3 bases from V and 4 bases from J, leaving 12 bases between. CDR3 length equals 13 residues. From germline, CDR1 is SQVTM and CDR2 ANQGSEA. This chain's CDR3 is CSVDRSGVYGYTF. CDR3 bases: TGCAGCGTTGATCGGTCGGGGGTCTATGGCTACACCTTC.